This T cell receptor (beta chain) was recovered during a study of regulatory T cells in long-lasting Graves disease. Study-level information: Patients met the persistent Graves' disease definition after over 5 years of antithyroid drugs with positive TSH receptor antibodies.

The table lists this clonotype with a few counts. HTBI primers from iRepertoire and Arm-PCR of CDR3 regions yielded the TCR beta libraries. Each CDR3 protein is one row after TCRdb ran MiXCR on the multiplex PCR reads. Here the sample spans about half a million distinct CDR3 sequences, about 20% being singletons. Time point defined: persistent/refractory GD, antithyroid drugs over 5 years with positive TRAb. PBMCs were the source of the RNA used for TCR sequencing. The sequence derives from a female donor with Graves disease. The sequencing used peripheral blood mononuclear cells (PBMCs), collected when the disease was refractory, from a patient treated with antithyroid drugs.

The CDR3 DNA is TGTGCCAGCAGCGTGGGGGGTTCACCCCTCCACTTT. Its translation: CASSVGGSPLHF. The chain couples TRBV7-9 to TRBJ1-6, with D possibly TRBD1 on 5 matching bases. This CDR3 has 12 amino acids. Germline CDR1 and CDR2: SEHNR and FQNEAQ (reference sequence). Trimming took 5 bases from V and 9 from J, leaving 8 bases between them.